These 30 T cell receptor beta chains share one sample of origin, sequenced in a study of blood T cell repertoires in COVID-19. Here immunoSEQ multiplex PCR was the method, and the copy in TCRdb shows in-frame clones only, minus some. The table records under 150,000 clones, 75% to 90% of them present only once. Sequencing used peripheral blood. The receptors here all came from a woman in her sixties with active COVID-19.

The CDR3 DNA reads TGTGCCAGCCAAACGACAGCCGGCTCTGGAAACACCATATATTTT. Encoded protein: CASQTTAGSGNTIYF. The chain couples TRBV7-6 to TRBJ1-3; a possible D gene is TRBD1 (5 bases). CDR1 SGHVS and CDR2 FNYEAQ come from the germline V gene. V lost 8 bases and J lost 0, with 14 bases in between. This CDR3 is 15 amino acids long. Full variable domain (rest looked up from reference TRBV7-6 and TRBJ1-3): GAGVSQSPRYKVTKRGQDVALRCDPISGHVSLYWYRQALGQGPEFLTYFNYEAQQDKSGLPNDRFSAERPEGSISTLTIQRTEQRDSAMYRCASQTTAGSGNTIYFGEGSWLTVV.

This rearrangement joins TRBV5-1 to TRBJ2-7; TRBD1 agrees at 11 bases. V dropped 0 bases and J dropped 5; count of bases not matched to a gene: 7. Looked up from germline, CDR1 is SGHRS and CDR2 is YFSETQ. This CDR3 has 16 amino acids. In nucleotides, the CDR3 is TGCGCCAGCAGCTTGGGATGGACAGGGGGCCGGGACGAGCAGTACTTC. Translating gives CASSLGWTGGRDEQYF.

As for this clone: A read error may account for a junction end that differs from germline. This chain links TRBV3-1 (or the pseudogene TRBV3-2) with TRBJ2-2; a weak D match, TRBD2 (6 bases). Germline values: CDR1 LGHDT, CDR2 YNNKEL (reference sequence). The CDR3 length is 15 residues. The CDR3 nucleotides are TGTGCCAGCAGCCAACTAGCGACTAACATCGGGGAGCTGTTTTTT. Residues: CASSQLATNIGELFF.

The rearrangement joins TRBV27 to TRBJ2-7, with 9 bases aligning to TRBD1. The CDR3 has 12 amino acids. The trim removed 6 bases at V and 6 bases at J, leaving 3 bases unmatched. In germline, CDR1 is MNHEY, CDR2 SMNVEV (reference sequence). This CDR3 reads CASSTGGREQYF. The CDR3 DNA sequence: TGTGCCAGCAGCACAGGGGGCCGCGAGCAGTACTTC.

This chain connects TRBV7-3 to TRBJ1-6, with D possibly matching TRBD1 (5 bases). The CDR3 is 19 amino acids. Germline values: CDR1 SGHTA, CDR2 FQGTGA. V was trimmed by 2 bases and J by 1 base, leaving 18 bases between them. The CDR3 sequence: CASSLWGGGKSSYNSPLHF. As DNA, the CDR3 is TGTGCCAGCAGCTTATGGGGCGGCGGGAAAAGTTCCTATAATTCACCCCTCCACTTT.

The chain carries TRBV3-1 (or the pseudogene TRBV3-2) and TRBJ1-2; TRBD1 matches 7 bases. The CDR3 totals 15 residues. The ends lost 0 bases at V and 8 bases at J; junction bases unmatched: 9. Looked up from germline, CDR1 is LGHDT and CDR2 is YNNKEL (reference sequence). DNA for the CDR3: TGTGCCAGCAGCCAAGAACCACAGGGGCGAGGAGGCTACACCTTC. It encodes CASSQEPQGRGGYTF.

The J gene is TRBJ2-1, the V gene TRBV5-1; TRBD2 agrees at 9 bases. Trimming took 4 bases from V and 2 from J; bases not matched to a gene: 4. This CDR3 is 15 amino acids long. CDR1 and CDR2 from the germline V gene are SGHRS and YFSETQ. CDR3: CASSKGTSTYNEQFF. CDR3 sequence (DNA): TGCGCCAGCAGCAAAGGGACTAGCACCTACAATGAGCAGTTCTTC.

The rearrangement links TRBV18 to TRBJ2-7, with a weak D call TRBD1 (5 bases). The germline V gene has CDR1 KGHSH and CDR2 LQKENI. The germline V and J ends were trimmed by 9 bases and 7 bases, with 22 bases remaining between them. The CDR3 runs 14 residues. The CDR3 DNA reads TGTGCCAGTGAGGAACAGGCTTCTTCTAGGGAGCAGTACTTC. Translating it yields CASEEQASSREQYF.

The V and J genes are TRBV6-2 or TRBV6-3 and TRBJ1-2; 8 bases agree with TRBD1. The CDR3 consists of 12 residues. CDR1 and CDR2 (germline): MNHEY, SVGEGT. With V trimmed by 5 bases and J by 8 bases, 4 bases remained unmatched. The CDR3 DNA sequence: TGTGCCAGCAGTCCAGGGGGCTGGGGCTACACCTTC. Residues: CASSPGGWGYTF.

The chain joins TRBV10-3 to TRBJ2-3; a weak D match, TRBD2 (6 bases). This CDR3 spans 14 amino acids. Germline V CDR1 and CDR2: ENHRY, SYGVKD. Trimming shortened V by 3 bases and J by 3 bases, and 10 bases separated the two germline ends. CDR3 coding DNA: TGTGCCATCAGTGATGCCCGGGAGACAGATACGCAGTATTTT. Translating it yields CAISDARETDTQYF.

This sequence joins TRBV5-5 and TRBJ1-2; 9 bases match TRBD1. From germline, CDR1 is SGHKS and CDR2 YYEKEE (reference sequence). The CDR3 runs to 16 residues. V trimming: 0 bases; J trimming: 7 bases; junction bases outside the gene matches: 10. This chain's CDR3 is CASSLEVNRGRVGYTF. In DNA form, the CDR3 reads TGTGCCAGCAGCTTGGAAGTTAACAGGGGGCGGGTTGGCTACACCTTC.

The DNA for the CDR3 is TGTGCCAGCAGTTTCCGACTATTCACAGATACGCAGTATTTT. Its protein product is CASSFRLFTDTQYF. The gene calls are TRBV28 and TRBJ2-3, with D maybe TRBD2 (5 bases). CDR3 length: 14 amino acids. Trimming took 3 bases from V and 2 from J, leaving 9 bases between them. Per germline, CDR1 MDHEN and CDR2 SYDVKM. Full variable domain (outside the CDR3, taken from reference TRBV28 and TRBJ2-3): DVKVTQSSRYLVKRTGEKVFLECVQDMDHENMFWYRQDPGLGLRLIYFSYDVKMKEKGDIPEGYSVSREKKERFSLILESASTNQTSMYLCASSFRLFTDTQYFGPGTRLTVL.

This chain uses TRBV30 with TRBJ1-6; the match to TRBD1 covers 7 bases. V gave up 2 bases and J gave up 1 base; unmatched junction bases: 8. The CDR3 has 17 residues. Germline V gives CDR1 GTSNPN, CDR2 SVGIG (reference sequence). In DNA, the CDR3 is TGTGCCTGGAGTAGACAGGGTCTTATTTCCTATAATTCACCCCTCCACTTT. Protein: CAWSRQGLISYNSPLHF.

The chain has TRBV9 and TRBJ2-5; 7 nucleotides line up with TRBD2. Trimming cost V 2 bases and J 5 bases; bases outside gene matches: 12. CDR1 SGDLS and CDR2 YYNGEE come from the germline V gene. CDR3 length equals 16 residues. The CDR3 reads CASSVFVGGPRETQYF. The CDR3 bases are TGTGCCAGCAGCGTTTTTGTGGGAGGGCCTCGTGAGACCCAGTACTTC.

The CDR3: CASSPTGQLNEKLFF. CDR3 bases: TGTGCCAGCAGTCCTACTGGACAGCTTAATGAAAAACTGTTTTTT. The genes are TRBV28 and TRBJ1-4; tentative D call: TRBD1 (6 bases). V was shortened by 5 bases and J by 4 bases, with 14 bases between the two germline ends. Per the germline V gene, CDR1 is MDHEN and CDR2 is SYDVKM. This CDR3 region has 15 residues.

Only a few counts were recorded for this clone. The J gene is TRBJ1-5, the V gene TRBV5-4; D is undetermined. The CDR3 length is 16 residues. Germline lookup yields CDR1 SGHNT and CDR2 YYREEE (reference sequence). Trimming took off 4 bases at V and 5 bases at J, with 19 bases between the two ends. The DNA for the CDR3 is TGTGCCAGCAGCCCTAGTCCTAGGTCGGGAGATCAGCCCCAGCATTTT. Translation gives CASSPSPRSGDQPQHF.

This rearrangement joins TRBV21-1 to TRBJ2-1; the DNA was not compared with TRBD1, the D call given in the table. TRBV21-1 is noted as a pseudogene. The length of the CDR3 is 16 residues. CDR3 bases: TGTGCCAGCAGCAAAGGCAGGCCTAAGTCCTACAATGAGCAGTTCTTC. Protein: CASSKGRPKSYNEQFF.

The V and J genes are TRBV7-9 and TRBJ2-2, with D possibly matching TRBD2 (6 bases). Trimming took off 6 bases at V and 7 bases at J, with 9 bases between the two ends. This CDR3 comprises 12 residues. CDR1 and CDR2 (germline): SEHNR, FQNEAQ (reference sequence). The CDR3 is CASSTGVGELFF. The CDR3 region has the DNA TGTGCCAGCAGTACGGGGGTCGGGGAGCTGTTTTTT.

The chain carries TRBV9 and TRBJ2-2; D uncertain. Trimming shortened V by 4 bases and J by 7 bases, and 11 bases separated the two germline ends. The CDR3 is 13 amino acids. Germline loops: CDR1 SGDLS, CDR2 YYNGEE. CDR3 coding DNA: TGTGCCAGCAGCTCGCCCAGTGGCGGGGAGCTGTTTTTT. Translating it yields CASSSPSGGELFF.

The V gene is TRBV5-1, the J gene TRBJ2-1, with TRBD2 matching 11 bases. In germline, CDR1 is SGHRS, CDR2 YFSETQ. With 7 bases clipped from V and 14 bases from J, the junction kept 14 bases outside the gene matches. The CDR3 consists of 14 residues. The CDR3, as DNA: TGCGCCAGCGGGGAGGTTAGCGGGAGGGCCACTGAGTTCTTC. This gives the protein CASGEVSGRATEFF.

The rearrangement links TRBV6-4 to TRBJ1-2, with 7 bases aligning to TRBD1. Germline V CDR1 and CDR2: MRHNA, SNTAGT. This CDR3 has 15 residues. The V gene end was trimmed by 4 bases and the J gene end by 4 bases; junction bases not matched to a gene: 9. CDR3 bases: TGTGCCAGCAGTGCAGAGGGGGCGCGTGGCTATGGCTACACCTTC. Translating it yields CASSAEGARGYGYTF.

The genes are TRBV6-5 and TRBJ2-7, with D tentatively TRBD2 (6 bases). The germline CDR1 and CDR2 sequences are MNHEY and SVGAGI. Trimming took off 8 bases at V and 5 bases at J, with 16 bases between the two ends. The CDR3 is 13 amino acids. The CDR3 reads CASRRDPPDEQYF. The CDR3 DNA sequence: TGTGCCAGCCGGCGGGACCCTCCTGACGAGCAGTACTTC.

The chain couples TRBV6-5 to TRBJ1-2; D may be TRBD1 (5 bases). Germline V gene lookup returns CDR1 MNHEY and CDR2 SVGAGI. The CDR3 totals 14 residues. V shed 6 bases and J shed 0 bases, with 11 bases lying between them. CDR3 bases: TGTGCCAGCAGAGCACGACAGACTAACTATGGCTACACCTTC. Encoded protein: CASRARQTNYGYTF.

The chain is built from TRBV3-1 (or the pseudogene TRBV3-2) and TRBJ2-3; D is perhaps TRBD2 (6 bases). Germline lookup yields CDR1 LGHDT and CDR2 YNNKEL (reference sequence). CDR3 length equals 16 residues. V was shortened by 4 bases and J by 0 bases, with 14 bases between the two germline ends. CDR3 DNA sequence: TGTGCCAGCAGCCCCGGGTGGGGGACTAGCACAGATACGCAGTATTTT. Its translation is CASSPGWGTSTDTQYF.

V gene TRBV6-1 combines with J gene TRBJ1-1; 8 bases are a match to TRBD1. The junction had 6 bases not matched to a gene; V was cut back by 2 bases and J by 4 bases. Germline CDR1 and CDR2: MNHNS and SASEGT. This CDR3 is 15 amino acids long. CDR3 sequence reads: CASSELRTGFTEAFF. The CDR3 bases are TGTGCCAGCAGTGAACTCAGGACAGGGTTCACTGAAGCTTTCTTT.

DNA of the CDR3: TGTGCCAGCAGCTTAGGGCAGTTGAATCAGCCCCAGCATTTT. As protein: CASSLGQLNQPQHF. This chain joins TRBV7-9 and TRBJ1-5; D is uncertain. Trimming took off 1 base at V and 4 bases at J, with 8 bases between the two ends. CDR1 SEHNR and CDR2 FQNEAQ come from the germline V gene (reference sequence). There are 14 residues in the CDR3.

The V gene is TRBV5-1, the J gene TRBJ2-7, with a weak D call TRBD1 (6 bases). Per the germline V gene, CDR1 is SGHRS and CDR2 is YFSETQ. The CDR3 covers 15 residues. The V end was cut by 3 bases, the J end by 2 bases, with 15 bases between. The CDR3: CASSYGQLDTYEQYF. CDR3 in DNA: TGCGCCAGCAGCTACGGACAGTTAGATACCTACGAGCAGTACTTC.

This clone was picked up a small number of times. V and J are TRBV7-9 and TRBJ1-2; 10 bases align to TRBD1. The V gene end was trimmed by 8 bases and the J gene end by 3 bases; junction bases not matched to a gene: 9. Germline V CDR1 and CDR2: SEHNR, FQNEAQ (reference sequence). The length of the CDR3 is 15 residues. The CDR3 sequence: CASVYPGTGDYGYTF. CDR3 DNA sequence: TGTGCCAGCGTCTACCCCGGGACAGGGGACTATGGCTACACCTTC. Looking up the rest from reference TRBV7-9 and TRBJ1-2 gives the full variable domain: DTGVSQNPRHKITKRGQNVTFRCDPISEHNRLYWYRQTLGQGPEFLTYFQNEAQLEKSRLLSDRFSAERPKGSFSTLEIQRTEQGDSAMYLCASVYPGTGDYGYTFGSGTRLTVV.

This chain links TRBV5-1 with TRBJ1-2; 8 bases match TRBD1. The CDR3 length is 12 residues. J gave up 8 bases and V 3 bases, and 3 bases lay outside the gene matches. Germline CDR1 and CDR2: SGHRS and YFSETQ. Here the CDR3 DNA reads TGCGCCAGCAGCTCCGGACAGGGCGGCTACACCTTC. Amino acids: CASSSGQGGYTF. Full variable domain (missing parts from reference TRBV5-1 and TRBJ1-2): KAGVTQTPRYLIKTRGQQVTLSCSPISGHRSVSWYQQTPGQGLQFLFEYFSETQRNKGNFPGRFSGRQFSNSRSEMNVSTLELGDSALYLCASSSGQGGYTFGSGTRLTVV.

The V gene is TRBV28, the J gene TRBJ1-2; possible D gene TRBD1, 5 bases. CDR3 size: 14 residues. The germline CDR1 and CDR2 sequences are MDHEN and SYDVKM. V lost 4 bases, J lost 2 bases, and 11 bases lay in between. CDR3 nucleotides: TGTGCCAGCAGTTCGCCAGGGCGGAACTATGGCTACACCTTC. The encoded protein is CASSSPGRNYGYTF.